This record covers a single T cell receptor beta chain. This sample is drawn from a study of blood T cell repertoires in COVID-19. Measured with immunoSEQ multiplex PCR; TCRdb has only the in-frame clones, and not every one. The table lists 25,000 or so clones, around 90% of them singletons. This TCR was sampled from a man aged 70-80 years with acute or convalescent COVID-19. Sequencing used peripheral blood.

The CDR3 coding sequence is TGCAGCGTTGGACAGGGGCCTGAGGGGACCCAGTACTTC. Protein product: CSVGQGPEGTQYF. The chain couples TRBV29-1 to TRBJ2-5; 8 bases are shared with TRBD1. This CDR3 is 13 amino acids long. The ends lost 4 bases at V and 7 bases at J; junction bases unmatched: 8. Germline assignment: CDR1 SQVTM and CDR2 ANQGSEA.